This T cell receptor (beta chain) was observed in a study of technical replicates of blood from several donors (dated by TCRdb to the late 2010s). For this clone: The antigen it recognizes is unknown. No quality values exist for individual bases; no much larger clone is one base distant.

Preparation of the library involved the immunoSEQ multiplex PCR assay. TCRdb carries this immuneACCESS record with in-frame sequences only. Its versions omit some clonotypes, under half of them owing to an unresolved V gene in the studies checked, with the rest unexplained. The table for this sample lists about 84,000 clones; about 97% of them were counted only once. The ten largest make up less than 0.2% of the sample. Material for sequencing was T cells isolated from PBMCs. The sequence was obtained from a human donor in good health.

The DNA sequence reads TGCGCCAGCAGCCAAGATCCGGGGGACGAGCAGTACTTC. Translated, it gives CASSQDPGDEQYF. The V gene is TRBV4-1 and the J gene is TRBJ2-7, with TRBD2 as a weak D call on 6 bases. Cut back by 0 bases and 5 bases, the V and J ends lie 8 bases apart. The CDR3, from cysteine to phenylalanine, totals 13 residues. Only the CDR3 DNA stays, 39 bases, in frame from base 1. Looking up the germline V gene yields CDR1 MGHRA and CDR2 YSYEKL.